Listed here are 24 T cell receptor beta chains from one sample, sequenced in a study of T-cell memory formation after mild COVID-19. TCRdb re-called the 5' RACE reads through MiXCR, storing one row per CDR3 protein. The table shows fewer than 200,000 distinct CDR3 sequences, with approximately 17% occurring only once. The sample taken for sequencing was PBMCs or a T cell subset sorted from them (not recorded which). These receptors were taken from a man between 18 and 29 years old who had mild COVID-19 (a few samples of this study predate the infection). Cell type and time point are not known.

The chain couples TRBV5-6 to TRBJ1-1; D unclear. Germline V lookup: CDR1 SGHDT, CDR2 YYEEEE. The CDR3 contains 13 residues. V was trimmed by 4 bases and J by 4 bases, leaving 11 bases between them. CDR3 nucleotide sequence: TGTGCCAGCAGCCCTACCTGGGCCACTGAAGCTTTCTTT. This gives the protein CASSPTWATEAFF. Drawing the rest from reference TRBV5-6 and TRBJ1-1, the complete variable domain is DAGVTQSPTHLIKTRGQQVTLRCSPKSGHDTVSWYQQALGQGPQFIFQYYEEEERQRGNFPDRFSGHQFPNYSSELNVNALLLGDSALYLCASSPTWATEAFFGQGTRLTVV.

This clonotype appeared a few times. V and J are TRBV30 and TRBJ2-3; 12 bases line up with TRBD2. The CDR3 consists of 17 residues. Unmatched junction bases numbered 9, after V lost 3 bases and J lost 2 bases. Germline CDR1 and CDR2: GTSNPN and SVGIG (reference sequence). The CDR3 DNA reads TGTGCCTGGAGCCCGAGACTAGCGGGGGCCCTCACAGATACGCAGTATTTT. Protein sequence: CAWSPRLAGALTDTQYF.

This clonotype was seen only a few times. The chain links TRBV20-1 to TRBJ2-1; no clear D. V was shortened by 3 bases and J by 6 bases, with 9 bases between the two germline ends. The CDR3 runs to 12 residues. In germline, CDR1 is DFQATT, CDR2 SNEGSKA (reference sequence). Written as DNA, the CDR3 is TGCAGTGCTAGTGGCGACCGCAATGAGCAGTTCTTC. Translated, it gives CSASGDRNEQFF.

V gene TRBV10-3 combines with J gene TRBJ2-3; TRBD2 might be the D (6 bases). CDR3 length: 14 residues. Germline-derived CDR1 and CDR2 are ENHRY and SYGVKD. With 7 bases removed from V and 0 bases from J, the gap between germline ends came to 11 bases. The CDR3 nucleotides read TGTGCCATCACGCGGGACGCTAGCACAGATACGCAGTATTTT. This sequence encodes CAITRDASTDTQYF.

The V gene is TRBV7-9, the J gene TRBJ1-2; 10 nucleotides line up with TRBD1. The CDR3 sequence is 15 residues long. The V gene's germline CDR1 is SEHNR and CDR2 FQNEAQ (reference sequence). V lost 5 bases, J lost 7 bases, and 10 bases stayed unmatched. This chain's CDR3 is CASSTRDRGSSGYTF. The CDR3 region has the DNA TGTGCCAGCAGCACAAGGGACAGGGGATCGAGTGGCTACACCTTC.

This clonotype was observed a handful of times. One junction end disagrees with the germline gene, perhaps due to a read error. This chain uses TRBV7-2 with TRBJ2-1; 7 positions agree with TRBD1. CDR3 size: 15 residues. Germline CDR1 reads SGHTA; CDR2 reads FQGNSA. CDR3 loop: CASSSRDSPYSEQFF. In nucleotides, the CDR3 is TGTGCCAGCAGCTCCCGGGACAGCCCTTACAGTGAGCAGTTCTTC. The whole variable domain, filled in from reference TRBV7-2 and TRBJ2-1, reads GAGVSQSPSNKVTEKGKDVELRCDPISGHTALYWYRQSLGQGLEFLIYFQGNSAPDKSGLPSDRFSAERTGGSVSTLTIQRTQQEDSAVYLCASSSRDSPYSEQFFGPGTRLTVL.

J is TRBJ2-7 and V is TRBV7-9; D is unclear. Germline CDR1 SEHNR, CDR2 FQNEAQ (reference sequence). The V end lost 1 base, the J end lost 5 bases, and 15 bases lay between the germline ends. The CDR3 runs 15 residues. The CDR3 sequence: CASSLVNWRLHEQYV. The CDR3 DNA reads TGTGCCAGCAGCTTAGTCAACTGGCGCCTCCACGAGCAGTACGTC.

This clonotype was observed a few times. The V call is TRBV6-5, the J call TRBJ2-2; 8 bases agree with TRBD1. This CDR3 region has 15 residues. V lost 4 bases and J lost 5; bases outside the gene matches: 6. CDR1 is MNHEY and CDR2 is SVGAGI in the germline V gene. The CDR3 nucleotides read TGTGCCAGCAGTTTGACAGGGGTGATAACCGGGGAGCTGTTTTTT. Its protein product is CASSLTGVITGELFF.

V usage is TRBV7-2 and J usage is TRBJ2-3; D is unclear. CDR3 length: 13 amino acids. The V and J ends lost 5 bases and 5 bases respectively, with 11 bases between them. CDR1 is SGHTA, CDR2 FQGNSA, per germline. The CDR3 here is CASSLTTKDTQYF. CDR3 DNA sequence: TGTGCCAGCAGCCTCACAACTAAAGATACGCAGTATTTT.

The CDR3 DNA reads TGTGCCAGCGGCCCTTCCGGGATGGGAACAGATACGCAGTATTTT. Translating gives CASGPSGMGTDTQYF. J is TRBJ2-3 and V is TRBV11-2; D might be TRBD2 (5 bases). This CDR3 contains 15 residues. The germline V gene encodes CDR1 SGHAT and CDR2 FQNNGV. Trimming removed 8 bases from V and 3 bases from J, with 18 bases in between.

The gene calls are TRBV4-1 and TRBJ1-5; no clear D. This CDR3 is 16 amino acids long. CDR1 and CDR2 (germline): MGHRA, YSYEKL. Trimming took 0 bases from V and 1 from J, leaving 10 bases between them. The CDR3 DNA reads TGCGCCAGCAGCCAAGATCTGAGGTTGAGCAATCAGCCCCAGCATTTT. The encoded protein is CASSQDLRLSNQPQHF.

The CDR3 sequence: CAGGTANYGYTF. The CDR3 DNA follows: TGCGCCGGAGGGACAGCCAACTATGGCTACACCTTC. The chain has TRBV5-1 and TRBJ1-2; TRBD1 aligns across 7 bases. CDR3 size: 12 residues. After removal of 10 bases from V and 2 bases from J, the junction contained 5 bases not matched to a gene. Germline CDR1 and CDR2: SGHRS and YFSETQ. The full variable domain, completed using reference TRBV5-1 and TRBJ1-2, is KAGVTQTPRYLIKTRGQQVTLSCSPISGHRSVSWYQQTPGQGLQFLFEYFSETQRNKGNFPGRFSGRQFSNSRSEMNVSTLELGDSALYLCAGGTANYGYTFGSGTRLTVV.

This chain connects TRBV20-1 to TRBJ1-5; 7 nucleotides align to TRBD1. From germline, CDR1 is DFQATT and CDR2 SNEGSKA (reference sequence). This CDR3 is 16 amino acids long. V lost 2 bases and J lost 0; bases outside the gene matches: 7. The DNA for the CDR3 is TGCAGTGCTAGATTAAGACAGGGCCTTAGCAATCAGCCCCAGCATTTT. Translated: CSARLRQGLSNQPQHF.

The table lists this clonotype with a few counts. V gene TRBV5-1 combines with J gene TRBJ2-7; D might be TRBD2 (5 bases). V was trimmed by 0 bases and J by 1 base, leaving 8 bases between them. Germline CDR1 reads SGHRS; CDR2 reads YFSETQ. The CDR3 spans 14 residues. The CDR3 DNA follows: TGCGCCAGCAGCTTGGCCGGGGAGTCCTACGAGCAGTACTTC. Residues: CASSLAGESYEQYF.

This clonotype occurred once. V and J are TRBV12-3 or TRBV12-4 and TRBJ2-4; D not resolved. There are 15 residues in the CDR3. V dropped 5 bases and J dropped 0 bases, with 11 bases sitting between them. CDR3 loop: CASSAPDLAKNIQYF. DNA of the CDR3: TGTGCCAGCAGTGCCCCCGACCTAGCCAAAAACATTCAGTACTTC.

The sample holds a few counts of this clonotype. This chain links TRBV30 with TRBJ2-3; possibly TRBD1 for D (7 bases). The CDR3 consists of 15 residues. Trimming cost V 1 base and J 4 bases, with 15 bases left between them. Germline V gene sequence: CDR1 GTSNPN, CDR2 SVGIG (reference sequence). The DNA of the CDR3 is TGTGCCTGGAGTGGCGCAGGGGGGTTCGCAGATACGCAGTATTTT. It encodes CAWSGAGGFADTQYF. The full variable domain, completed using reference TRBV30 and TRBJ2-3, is SQTIHQWPATLVQPVGSPLSLECTVEGTSNPNLYWYRQAAGRGLQLLFYSVGIGQISSEVPQNLSASRPQDRQFILSSKKLLLSDSGFYLCAWSGAGGFADTQYFGPGTRLTVL.

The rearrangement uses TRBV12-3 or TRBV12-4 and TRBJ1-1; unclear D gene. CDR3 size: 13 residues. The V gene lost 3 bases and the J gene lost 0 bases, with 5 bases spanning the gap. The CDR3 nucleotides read TGTGCCAGCAGTTTTGGAATGAACACTGAAGCTTTCTTT. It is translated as CASSFGMNTEAFF.

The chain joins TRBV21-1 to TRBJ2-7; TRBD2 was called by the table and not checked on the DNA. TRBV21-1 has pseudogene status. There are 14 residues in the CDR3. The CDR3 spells CASSKVQGLHEQYF. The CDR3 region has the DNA TGTGCCAGCAGCAAAGTCCAGGGACTTCATGAGCAGTACTTC.

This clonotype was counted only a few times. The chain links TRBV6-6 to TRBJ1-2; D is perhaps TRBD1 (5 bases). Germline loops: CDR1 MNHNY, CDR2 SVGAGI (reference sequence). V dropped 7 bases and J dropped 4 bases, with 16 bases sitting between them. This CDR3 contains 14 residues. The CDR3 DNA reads TGTGCCAGCACCATTAGGGGCAGGACCTATGGCTACACCTTC. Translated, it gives CASTIRGRTYGYTF.

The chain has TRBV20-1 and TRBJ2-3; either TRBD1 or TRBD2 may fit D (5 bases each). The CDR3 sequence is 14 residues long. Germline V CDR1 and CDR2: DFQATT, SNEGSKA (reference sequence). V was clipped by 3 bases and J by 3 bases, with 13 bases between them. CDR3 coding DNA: TGCAGTGCTAGTGAGGGGACGGGGACAGATACGCAGTATTTT. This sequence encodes CSASEGTGTDTQYF.

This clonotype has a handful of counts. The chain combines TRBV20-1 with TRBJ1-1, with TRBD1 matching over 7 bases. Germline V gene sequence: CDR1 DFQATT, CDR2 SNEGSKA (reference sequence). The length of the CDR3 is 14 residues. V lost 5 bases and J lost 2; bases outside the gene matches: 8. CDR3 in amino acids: CSAGRQGFNTEAFF. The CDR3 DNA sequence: TGCAGTGCTGGAAGACAGGGCTTTAACACTGAAGCTTTCTTT.

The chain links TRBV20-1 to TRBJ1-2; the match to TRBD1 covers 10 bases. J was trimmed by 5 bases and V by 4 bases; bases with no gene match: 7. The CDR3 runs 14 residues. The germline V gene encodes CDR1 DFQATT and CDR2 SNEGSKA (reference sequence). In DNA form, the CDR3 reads TGCAGTGCTACGCCGGACAGGGGGTTTTATGGCTACACCTTC. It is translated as CSATPDRGFYGYTF.

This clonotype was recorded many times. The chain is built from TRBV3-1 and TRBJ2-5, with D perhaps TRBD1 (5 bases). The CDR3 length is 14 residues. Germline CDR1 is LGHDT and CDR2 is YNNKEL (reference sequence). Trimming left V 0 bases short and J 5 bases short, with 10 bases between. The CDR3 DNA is TGTGCCAGCAGCCAAGATCCAGGGCGGGAGACCCAGTACTTC. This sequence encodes CASSQDPGRETQYF.

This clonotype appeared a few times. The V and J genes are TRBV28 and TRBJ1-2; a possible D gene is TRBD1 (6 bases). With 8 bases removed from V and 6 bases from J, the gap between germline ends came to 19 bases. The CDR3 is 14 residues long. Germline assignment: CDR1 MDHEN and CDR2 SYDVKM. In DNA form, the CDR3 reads TGTGCCAGCGTCGGCGGGGGCAGTCAGCATGGCTACACCTTC. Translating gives CASVGGGSQHGYTF.